This T cell receptor (beta chain) emerged from a study of CD8+ T cells in alopecia areata. Overall study results and limits: It was less clear whether patients shared TCRs than it was in mice, possibly because of HLA.

As to this clone: The antigen is undetermined.

RNA extraction was followed by reverse transcription into cDNA, which acted as the sequencing template. Repertoires were generated with immunoSEQ multiplex PCR, while TCRdb's copy carries only in-frame clones and drops some. The repertoire holds 30,000 to 40,000 clones, with more than 50% as singletons. This CDR3 region has 13 residues. Per the germline V gene, CDR1 is MGHDK and CDR2 is SYGVNS. Trimming pared 2 bases from V and 4 bases from J, leaving 8 bases between. For roughly 5 patients, CD4+ cells were sorted into CD25+CD127- cells. Using a FACSAria, the CD4+ and CD8+ T cells were sorted from the PBMCs.

Sequences were obtained from CD4+ Tregs sorted from blood. This sequence was found in a human donor with alopecia areata. This rearrangement joins TRBV25-1 to TRBJ2-5, with D perhaps given as TRBD1 or TRBD2 (5 bases each). The CDR3 nucleotides are TGTGCCAGCAGTGAACAGGGAGCAGAGACCCAGTACTTC. Translation: CASSEQGAETQYF.